The clone carrying this T cell receptor beta chain occurred a few times. Its matching antigen is unknown. This sample was taken from a study of blood T cells in healthy people across ages. Study as a whole: T cells yielded about one barcoded beta molecule per two cells through template switching.

For the second PCR, which ran for roughly 7 to 11 cycles, a sample-barcoded 5' primer and a J-beta primer mix were used. TCRdb itself ran the 5' RACE reads through MiXCR, one entry per CDR3 protein. The data show around 2 million distinct CDR3 sequences, about two fifths seen once. Germline assignment: CDR1 SGHTA and CDR2 FQGNSA. This CDR3 is built from 15 residues. The V and J ends lost 3 bases and 4 bases respectively, with 12 bases between them. Study conclusions and caveats: Donor CMV infection status was unknown, possibly confounding age-related changes in expanded clonotypes.

At least 5 micrograms of total RNA were extracted per sample. The chain recombines TRBV7-2 with TRBJ1-4; D may be TRBD1 (6 bases). The material sequenced was blood. This sequence was found in a human donor in good health. The CDR3 sequence is CASSLTGSFNEKLFF. CDR3 sequence (DNA): TGTGCCAGCAGCTTGACAGGTTCCTTTAATGAAAAACTGTTTTTT.